These 21 T cell receptor beta chains came from one sample sequenced in a study of T cell clusters in autoimmune cytopenias. TRB was amplified by touch-down multiplex PCR, primer pools A and B combined. One entry per CDR3 protein, without DNA, is what TCRdb gives after re-calling the multiplex PCR reads. In all, the sample yields approximately 1,900 distinct CDR3 sequences. TRB was amplified from around 250 ng of peripheral blood genomic DNA per sample. Sequenced sample: peripheral blood. These receptor sequences come from a human donor with an autoimmune cytopenia or autoimmune hepatitis (not recorded which).

This clonotype counts as medium-sized by frequency. The V and J genes are TRBV6-6 and TRBJ2-5; TCRdb calls TRBD2, which cannot be checked without DNA. CDR3 length equals 15 residues. CDR1 and CDR2 (germline): MNHNY, SVGAGI (reference sequence). CDR3 protein: CASRVAGGPLETQYF.

The rearrangement uses TRBV7-2 and TRBJ2-7; as DNA is missing, the TRBD1 call by TCRdb cannot be tested. This CDR3 region has 16 residues. In germline, CDR1 is SGHTA, CDR2 FQGNSA. This chain's CDR3 is CASSLGAGTGTYEQYF. The full variable domain, its missing parts supplied by reference TRBV7-2 and TRBJ2-7, is GAGVSQSPSNKVTEKGKDVELRCDPISGHTALYWYRQSLGQGLEFLIYFQGNSAPDKSGLPSDRFSAERTGGSVSTLTIQRTQQEDSAVYLCASSLGAGTGTYEQYFGPGTRLTVT.

According to its frequency, this clonotype is medium-sized. The chain uses TRBV6-2 or TRBV6-3 and TRBJ1-6; the D gene TCRdb calls, TRBD1, cannot be checked with no DNA. Germline CDR1 is MNHEY and CDR2 is SVGEGT. The CDR3 contains 20 residues. The CDR3: CASSYSRQGVYTRYNSPLHF.

The CDR3 spells CASSYPGPRGVNQPQHF. J is TRBJ1-5 and V is TRBV6-2 or TRBV6-3; as DNA is missing, the TRBD1 call by TCRdb cannot be tested. Germline values: CDR1 MNHEY, CDR2 SVGEGT. The CDR3 spans 17 residues.

CDR3: CASREQGDEETQYF. This chain uses TRBV12-3 or TRBV12-4 with TRBJ2-5; TCRdb's assignment of TRBD1 cannot be checked, as there is no DNA. CDR3 size: 14 residues.

By frequency, this clonotype registers medium-sized (0.01 to 0.1%). This chain uses TRBV20-1 with TRBJ2-3; there is no DNA to check the TCRdb D call of TRBD1. The CDR3 sequence is 16 residues long. Germline assignment: CDR1 DFQATT and CDR2 SNEGSKA (reference sequence). The CDR3 is CSARDPAGGETDTQYF.

According to its frequency, this clonotype is medium-sized. The rearrangement uses TRBV27 and TRBJ2-6. The germline V gene has CDR1 MNHEY and CDR2 SMNVEV (reference sequence). This CDR3 is built from 14 residues. CDR3 loop: CASSIGPGANVLTF.

The chain is built from TRBV6-1 and TRBJ2-3; the D gene TCRdb calls, TRBD1, cannot be checked with no DNA. In germline, CDR1 is MNHNS, CDR2 SASEGT. CDR3 size: 18 residues. Here the CDR3 reads CASSEAAFQSGVPDTQYF.

The CDR3 reads CSARDPLASDTQYF. The chain recombines TRBV20-1 with TRBJ2-3. Germline lookup yields CDR1 DFQATT and CDR2 SNEGSKA (reference sequence). This CDR3 contains 14 residues.

The V call is TRBV20-1, the J call TRBJ2-2; TCRdb's D call, TRBD1, is unchecked because there is no DNA. Germline CDR1 DFQATT, CDR2 SNEGSKA (reference sequence). CDR3 length: 13 amino acids. The CDR3 protein is CSARGGLVGELFF.

Judged by frequency, this clonotype is medium-sized. The CDR3 sequence: CASSSGRIKETQYF. The chain joins TRBV11-2 to TRBJ2-5; lacking DNA, the TRBD1 call made by TCRdb goes unchecked. Germline V gene sequence: CDR1 SGHAT, CDR2 FQNNGV. The CDR3 has 14 residues.

Measured by frequency, this clonotype is medium-sized. CDR3 amino acids: CSAEGEMGLSGNTIYF. The rearrangement joins TRBV29-1 to TRBJ1-3; TCRdb's assignment of TRBD1 cannot be checked, as there is no DNA. Germline CDR1 SQVTM, CDR2 ANQGSEA. This CDR3 contains 16 residues.

This clonotype counts as medium-sized (0.01 to 0.1%) by frequency. The rearrangement joins TRBV5-1 to TRBJ2-3. The CDR3 totals 14 residues. The V gene's germline CDR1 is SGHRS and CDR2 YFSETQ. The CDR3 is CASSLQQSTDTQYF.

This clonotype counts as medium-sized by frequency. The J gene is TRBJ1-2, the V gene TRBV7-6. The CDR3 extends over 13 amino acids. Germline V CDR1 and CDR2: SGHVS, FNYEAQ. Here the CDR3 reads CASSREENYGYTF. Combining the CDR3 with reference TRBV7-6 and TRBJ1-2 gives the whole variable domain GAGVSQSPRYKVTKRGQDVALRCDPISGHVSLYWYRQALGQGPEFLTYFNYEAQQDKSGLPNDRFSAERPEGSISTLTIQRTEQRDSAMYRCASSREENYGYTFGSGTRLTVV.

According to its frequency, this clonotype is medium-sized. V gene TRBV12-3 or TRBV12-4 combines with J gene TRBJ1-4. The CDR3 has 16 residues. The CDR3 protein is CASGSGGSSTNEKLFF.

This clonotype shows up as medium-sized by frequency. This sequence joins TRBV27 and TRBJ2-7. CDR1 and CDR2 (germline): MNHEY, SMNVEV (reference sequence). The CDR3 is made up of 13 amino acids. This CDR3 reads CASSWTVDYEQYF.

Frequency places this clonotype as medium-sized (0.01 to 0.1%). The V and J genes are TRBV27 and TRBJ1-6; TCRdb designates TRBD1, a call that cannot be tested without DNA. The germline gives CDR1 MNHEY, CDR2 SMNVEV (reference sequence). The CDR3 extends over 14 amino acids. CDR3 residues: CASRFRDRDSPLHF.

By frequency, this clonotype registers medium-sized (0.01 to 0.1%). The V call is TRBV12-3 or TRBV12-4, the J call TRBJ2-2; TCRdb gives TRBD2 as the D gene, but with no DNA this cannot be confirmed. The CDR3 sequence is 14 residues long. The CDR3 loop reads CASSPGGSTGELFF.

V is TRBV20-1 and J is TRBJ1-3; with no DNA, the TCRdb D assignment of TRBD1 cannot be verified. Germline CDR1 is DFQATT and CDR2 is SNEGSKA (reference sequence). The CDR3 is 16 amino acids. The CDR3 region is CSARDGAKVVGNTIYF.

This clonotype is identified as medium-sized (0.01 to 0.1%) from frequency. The genes are TRBV6-5 and TRBJ2-1. Germline V gene data show CDR1 as MNHEY and CDR2 as SVGAGI. The length of the CDR3 is 14 residues. CDR3 loop: CASSYSIRYNEQFF.

The chain has TRBV20-1 and TRBJ2-3; the D gene TCRdb calls, TRBD2, cannot be checked with no DNA. CDR1 is DFQATT, CDR2 SNEGSKA, per germline (reference sequence). The CDR3 totals 15 residues. CDR3 sequence reads: CSATPSGGATDTQYF.